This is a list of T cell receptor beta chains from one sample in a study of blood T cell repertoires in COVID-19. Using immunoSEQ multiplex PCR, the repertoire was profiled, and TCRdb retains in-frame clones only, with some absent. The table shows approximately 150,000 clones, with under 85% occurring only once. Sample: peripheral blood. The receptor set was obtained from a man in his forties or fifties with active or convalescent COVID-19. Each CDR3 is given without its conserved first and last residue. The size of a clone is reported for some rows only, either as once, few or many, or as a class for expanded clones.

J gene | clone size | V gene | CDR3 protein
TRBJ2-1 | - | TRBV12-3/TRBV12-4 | ASSPFEGVEQF
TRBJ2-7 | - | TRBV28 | ASSSHPLAGGYDEQY
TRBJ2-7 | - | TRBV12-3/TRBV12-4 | ASRLELSYEQY
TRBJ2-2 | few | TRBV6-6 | ASTFSNTGELF
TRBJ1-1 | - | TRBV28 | ASTLPRVNTEAF
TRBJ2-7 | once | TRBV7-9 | ASSPGVGAEQY
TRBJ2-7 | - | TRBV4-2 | ASSQEREGAEQY
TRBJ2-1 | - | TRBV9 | ASSPRLAAQPEQF
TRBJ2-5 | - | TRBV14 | ASSQRSAGWMETQY
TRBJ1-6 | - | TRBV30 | AWRGQGNSPLH
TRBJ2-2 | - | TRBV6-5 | ASSYSLRGSTGELF
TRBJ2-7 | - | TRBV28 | ASSYDGTDPQGTLDEQY
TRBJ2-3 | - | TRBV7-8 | ASSLTGGGDTQY
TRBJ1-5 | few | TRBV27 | ASSFNSNQPQH
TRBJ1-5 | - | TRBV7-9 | ASSLGNTGNSNQPQH
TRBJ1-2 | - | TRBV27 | ASSFFGGYGYT
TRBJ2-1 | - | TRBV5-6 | ASSPSGISYNEQF
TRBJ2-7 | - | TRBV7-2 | ASSSGTGREQY
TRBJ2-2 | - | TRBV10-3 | AISGGLAGGPGGELF
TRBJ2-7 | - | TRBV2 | ASSEPGQGFYEQY
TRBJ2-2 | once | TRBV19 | ASSNRQGKGNTGELF
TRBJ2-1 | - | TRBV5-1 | ASSLEGASHNEQF
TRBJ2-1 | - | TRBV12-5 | ASGLEQGVAYNEQF
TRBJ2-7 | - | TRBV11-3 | ASSDRKSYEQY